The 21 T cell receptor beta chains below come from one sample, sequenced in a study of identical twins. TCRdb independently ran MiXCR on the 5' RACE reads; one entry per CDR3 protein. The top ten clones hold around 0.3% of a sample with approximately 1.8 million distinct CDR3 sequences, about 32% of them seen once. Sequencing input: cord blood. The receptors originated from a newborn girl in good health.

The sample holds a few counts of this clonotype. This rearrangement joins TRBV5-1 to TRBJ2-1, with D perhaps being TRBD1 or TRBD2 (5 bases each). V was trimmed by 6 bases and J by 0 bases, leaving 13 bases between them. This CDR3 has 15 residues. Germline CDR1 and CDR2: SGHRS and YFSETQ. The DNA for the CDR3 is TGCGCCAGCACCGAGGGGTTCGGCTCCTACAATGAGCAGTTCTTC. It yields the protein CASTEGFGSYNEQFF.

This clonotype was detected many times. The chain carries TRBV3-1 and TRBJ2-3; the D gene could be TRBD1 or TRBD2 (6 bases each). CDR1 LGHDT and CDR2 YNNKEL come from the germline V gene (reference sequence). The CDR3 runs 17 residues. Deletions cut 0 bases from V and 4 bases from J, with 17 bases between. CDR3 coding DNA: TGTGCCAGCAGCCAAGAAATAGGAGGGGGAGATGCAGATACGCAGTATTTT. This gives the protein CASSQEIGGGDADTQYF.

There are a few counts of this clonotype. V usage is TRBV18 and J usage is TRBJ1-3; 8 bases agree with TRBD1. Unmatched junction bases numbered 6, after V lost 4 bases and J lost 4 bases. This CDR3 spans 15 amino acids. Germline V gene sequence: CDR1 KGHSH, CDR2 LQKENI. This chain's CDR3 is CASSQDRVLGNTIYF. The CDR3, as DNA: TGTGCCAGCTCACAGGACAGGGTCCTCGGAAACACCATATATTTT.

CDR3 sequence: CAWKVGTGETSTFF. CDR3 coding DNA: TGTGCCTGGAAAGTGGGGACAGGGGAAACGTCAACTTTCTTT. The V gene is TRBV30, the J gene TRBJ1-1; TRBD1 aligns across 10 bases. CDR3 size: 14 residues. V trimming: 4 bases; J trimming: 12 bases; junction bases outside the gene matches: 14. Germline-derived CDR1 and CDR2 are GTSNPN and SVGIG (reference sequence). Filled out from reference TRBV30 and TRBJ1-1, the complete variable domain reads SQTIHQWPATLVQPVGSPLSLECTVEGTSNPNLYWYRQAAGRGLQLLFYSVGIGQISSEVPQNLSASRPQDRQFILSSKKLLLSDSGFYLCAWKVGTGETSTFFGQGTRLTVV.

The CDR3 loop is CASRGGQPSYEQYF. In nucleotides, the CDR3 is TGTGCCAGCAGAGGGGGACAGCCCTCCTACGAGCAGTACTTC. The V call is TRBV2, the J call TRBJ2-7; 7 nucleotides agree with TRBD1. The CDR3 extends over 14 amino acids. J gave up 0 bases and V 6 bases, and 5 bases lay outside the gene matches. Germline values: CDR1 SNHLY, CDR2 FYNNEI.

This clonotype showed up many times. The CDR3, as DNA: TGTGCCAGCAGTTTATGGGCAGGGGGCTATGGCTACACCTTC. Translating it yields CASSLWAGGYGYTF. The genes are TRBV28 and TRBJ1-2; 7 nucleotides line up with TRBD1. V was clipped by 0 bases and J by 4 bases; unmatched bases: 2. Germline V lookup: CDR1 MDHEN, CDR2 SYDVKM. The CDR3 runs to 14 residues.

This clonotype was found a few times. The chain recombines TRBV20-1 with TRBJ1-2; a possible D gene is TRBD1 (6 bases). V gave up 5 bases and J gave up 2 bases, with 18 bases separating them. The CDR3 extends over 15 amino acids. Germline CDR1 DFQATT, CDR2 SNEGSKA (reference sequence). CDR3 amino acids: CSADRPQGSNYGYTF. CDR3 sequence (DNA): TGCAGTGCTGATAGGCCACAGGGTTCAAACTATGGCTACACCTTC.

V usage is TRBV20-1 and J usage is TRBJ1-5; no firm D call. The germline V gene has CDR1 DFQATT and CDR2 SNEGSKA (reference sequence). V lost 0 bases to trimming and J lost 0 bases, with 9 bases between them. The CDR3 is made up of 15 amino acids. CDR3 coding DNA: TGCAGTGCTAGAGATCGGGCTCCTAGCAATCAGCCCCAGCATTTT. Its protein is CSARDRAPSNQPQHF.

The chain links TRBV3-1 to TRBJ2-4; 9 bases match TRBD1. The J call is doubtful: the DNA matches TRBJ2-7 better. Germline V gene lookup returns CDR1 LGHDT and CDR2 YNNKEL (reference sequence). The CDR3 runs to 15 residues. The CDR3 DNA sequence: TGTGCCAGCAGCCAAGAAACAGGGGGCAGAGACGAGCAGTACTTC. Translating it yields CASSQETGGRDEQYF.

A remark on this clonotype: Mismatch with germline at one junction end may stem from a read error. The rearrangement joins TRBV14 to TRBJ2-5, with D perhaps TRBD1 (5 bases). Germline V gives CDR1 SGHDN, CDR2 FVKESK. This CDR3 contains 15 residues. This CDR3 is CASSRPTGYQEAQYF. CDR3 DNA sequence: TGTGCCAGCAGCCGCCCAACAGGTTACCAAGAGGCCCAGTACTTC.

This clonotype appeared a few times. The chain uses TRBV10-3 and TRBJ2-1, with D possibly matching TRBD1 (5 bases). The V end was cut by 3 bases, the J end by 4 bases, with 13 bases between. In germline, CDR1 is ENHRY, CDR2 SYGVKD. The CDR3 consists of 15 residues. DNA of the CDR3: TGTGCCATCAGTGAACAAGGGGATAGGTACAATGAGCAGTTCTTC. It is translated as CAISEQGDRYNEQFF.

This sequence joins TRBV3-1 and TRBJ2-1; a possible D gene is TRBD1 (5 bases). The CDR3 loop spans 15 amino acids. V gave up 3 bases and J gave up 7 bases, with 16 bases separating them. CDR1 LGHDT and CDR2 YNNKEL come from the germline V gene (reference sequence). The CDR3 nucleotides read TGTGCCAGCAGCCATGGGGCCCTAGGTGCGAATGAGCAGTTCTTC. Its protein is CASSHGALGANEQFF.

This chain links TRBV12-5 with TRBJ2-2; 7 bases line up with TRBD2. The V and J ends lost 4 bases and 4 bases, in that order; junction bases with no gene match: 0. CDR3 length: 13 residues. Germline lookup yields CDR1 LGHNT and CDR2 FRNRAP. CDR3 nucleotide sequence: TGTGCTAGTGGTTGGGGGGGCACCGGGGAGCTGTTTTTT. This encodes CASGWGGTGELFF.

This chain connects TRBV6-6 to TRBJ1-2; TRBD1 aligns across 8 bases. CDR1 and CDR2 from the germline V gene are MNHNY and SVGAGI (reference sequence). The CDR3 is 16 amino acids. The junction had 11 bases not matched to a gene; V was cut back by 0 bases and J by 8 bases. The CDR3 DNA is TGTGCCAGCAGTTACTCAAACCTAGGACAGGGACGCGGCTACACCTTC. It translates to CASSYSNLGQGRGYTF.

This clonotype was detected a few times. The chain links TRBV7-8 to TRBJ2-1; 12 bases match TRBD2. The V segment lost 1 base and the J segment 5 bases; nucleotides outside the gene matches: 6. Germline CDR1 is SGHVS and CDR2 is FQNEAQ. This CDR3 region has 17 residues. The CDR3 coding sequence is TGTGCCAGCAGCTTAGTACGTACTAGCGGGAGGCACAATGAGCAGTTCTTC. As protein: CASSLVRTSGRHNEQFF.

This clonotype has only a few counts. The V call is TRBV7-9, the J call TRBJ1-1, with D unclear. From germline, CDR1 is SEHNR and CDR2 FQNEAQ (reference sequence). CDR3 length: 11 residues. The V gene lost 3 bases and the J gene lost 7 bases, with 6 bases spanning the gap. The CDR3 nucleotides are TGTGCCAGCAGCTTTAAAGGTGAAGCTTTCTTT. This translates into CASSFKGEAFF.

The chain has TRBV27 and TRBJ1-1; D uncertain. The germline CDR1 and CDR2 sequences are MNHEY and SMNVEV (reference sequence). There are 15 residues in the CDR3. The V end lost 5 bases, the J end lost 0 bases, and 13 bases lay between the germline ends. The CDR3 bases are TGTGCCAGCAGTCCCCGGGTACCTATGAACACTGAAGCTTTCTTT. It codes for CASSPRVPMNTEAFF.

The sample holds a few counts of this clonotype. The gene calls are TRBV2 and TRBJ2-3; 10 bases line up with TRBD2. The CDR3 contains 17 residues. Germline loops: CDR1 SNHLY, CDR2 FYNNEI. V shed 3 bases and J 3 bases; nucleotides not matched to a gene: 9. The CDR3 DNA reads TGTGCCAGCAGTGATGATCCGGGACTAGCGAGAACAGATACGCAGTATTTT. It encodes CASSDDPGLARTDTQYF.

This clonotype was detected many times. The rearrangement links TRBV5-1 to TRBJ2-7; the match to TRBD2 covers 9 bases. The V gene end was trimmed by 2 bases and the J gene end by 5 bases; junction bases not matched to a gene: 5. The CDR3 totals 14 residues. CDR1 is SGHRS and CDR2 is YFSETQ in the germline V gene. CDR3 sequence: CASSLTSGYNEQYF. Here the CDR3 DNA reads TGCGCCAGCAGCTTAACTAGCGGGTACAACGAGCAGTACTTC.

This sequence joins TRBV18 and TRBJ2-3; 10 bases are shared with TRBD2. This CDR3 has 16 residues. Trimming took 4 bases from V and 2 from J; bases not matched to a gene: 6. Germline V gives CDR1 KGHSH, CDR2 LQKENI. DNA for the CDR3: TGTGCCAGCTCACTGGGACTAGCGAGACCCACAGATACGCAGTATTTT. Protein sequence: CASSLGLARPTDTQYF.

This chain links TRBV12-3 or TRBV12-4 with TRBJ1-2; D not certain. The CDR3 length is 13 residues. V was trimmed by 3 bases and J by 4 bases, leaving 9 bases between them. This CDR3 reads CASSFEVAYGYTF. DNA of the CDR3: TGTGCCAGCAGTTTTGAGGTGGCCTATGGCTACACCTTC.